This T cell receptor (beta chain) originates from a study of control samples from healthy donors and cancer patients. CDR3 length equals 15 residues. Germline-derived CDR1 and CDR2 are MGHDK and SYGVNS. The V end lost 6 bases, the J end lost 2 bases, and 17 bases lay between the germline ends. Only in-frame clones appear in the TCRdb table, and some are missing; sequencing was by immunoSEQ multiplex PCR. The table lists some 96,000 clones, 93% of them singletons. Specimen: blood. The sequence was obtained from a man between 18 and 35 years old in good health. The chain is built from TRBV25-1 and TRBJ2-7; no reliable D call. The CDR3 spells CASSPNGGVTYEQYF. CDR3 coding DNA: TGTGCCAGCAGCCCTAATGGCGGAGTAACCTACGAGCAGTACTTC.